One and the same sample provided the 18 T cell receptor beta chains below, sequenced in a study of T-cell reconstitution after alpha-beta-depleted transplantation in children. Library preparation (for TCRbeta) was performed with unique molecular identifiers. One entry per CDR3 protein results from TCRdb running MiXCR on the PCR reads. The sample records around 440,000 distinct CDR3 sequences, over 9.5% being singletons. The sample consisted of PBMCs, taken before TCRalphabeta/CD19-depleted stem cell transplant. These receptors came from a child aged 2-15 years with inherited bone marrow failure, due to receive a stem cell transplant.

This clonotype was seen many times. This sequence joins TRBV11-2 and TRBJ2-7, with D perhaps TRBD1 (5 bases). V was pared by 0 bases and J by 3 bases, with 18 bases between. Germline loops: CDR1 SGHAT, CDR2 FQNNGV. The CDR3 is made up of 17 amino acids. The CDR3 sequence is CASSLDLTGTLIYEQYF. The CDR3, as DNA: TGTGCCAGCAGCTTAGACCTTACAGGAACCCTAATCTACGAGCAGTACTTC.

The V and J genes are TRBV25-1 and TRBJ2-7; D is possibly TRBD1 or TRBD2 (6 bases each). CDR1 is MGHDK, CDR2 SYGVNS, per germline. The CDR3 spans 14 residues. The germline V and J ends were trimmed by 6 bases and 3 bases, with 15 bases remaining between them. The CDR3 sequence: CASRKRGAHYEQYF. The DNA for the CDR3 is TGTGCCAGCAGAAAAAGGGGGGCCCACTACGAGCAGTACTTC.

In its sample, this clonotype was seen many times. J is TRBJ2-3 and V is TRBV10-3; D possibly corresponds to TRBD2 (7 bases). There are 13 residues in the CDR3. CDR1 is ENHRY, CDR2 SYGVKD, per germline. V was clipped by 8 bases and J by 5 bases, with 14 bases between them. The CDR3 spells CAIGVGGGDTQYF. In nucleotides, the CDR3 is TGTGCCATCGGAGTAGGGGGGGGAGATACGCAGTATTTT.

This clonotype turned up a few times. V is TRBV27 and J is TRBJ2-7; 9 bases are shared with TRBD1. Looked up from germline, CDR1 is MNHEY and CDR2 is SMNVEV (reference sequence). There are 15 residues in the CDR3. The J segment lost 6 bases and the V segment lost 6 bases, leaving 12 bases of the junction unmatched. The CDR3 DNA reads TGTGCCAGCAGCGAATCCGGGACAGGGTGGTCCGAGCAGTACTTC. Translating gives CASSESGTGWSEQYF.

The V gene is TRBV9, the J gene TRBJ2-2; D perhaps matches TRBD2 (6 bases). The CDR3 is 13 residues long. In germline, CDR1 is SGDLS, CDR2 YYNGEE. Written as DNA, the CDR3 is TGTGCTACCCGCCGCGGGATGGGCGGGGAGCTGTTTTTT. This encodes CATRRGMGGELFF.

Comment on this clonotype: A much larger clone is a single base away; this may be a read error. This chain joins TRBV6-2 or TRBV6-3 and TRBJ2-3; TRBD2 matches at 11 bases. The CDR3 length is 16 residues. Germline CDR1 and CDR2: MNHEY and SVGEGT. The CDR3 reads CANSDSTSGITDTQYF. The CDR3 nucleotides read TGTGCCAACAGTGACTCGACTAGCGGGATTACAGATACGCAGTATTTT.

This clonotype occurred many times. The chain is built from TRBV6-5 and TRBJ2-3; D not resolved. The CDR3 totals 15 residues. V lost 3 bases to trimming and J lost 3 bases, with 13 bases between them. Germline V gene data show CDR1 as MNHEY and CDR2 as SVGAGI. DNA of the CDR3: TGTGCCAGCAGTTATTGGGCAGCGACGACAGATACGCAGTATTTT. As protein: CASSYWAATTDTQYF.

The CDR3 nucleotides are TGTGCCAGCAGCTTAGAAATAGGAGCAGATACGCAGTATTTT. Protein product: CASSLEIGADTQYF. V and J are TRBV7-2 and TRBJ2-3; D is uncertain. The V end lost 1 base, the J end lost 4 bases, and 9 bases lay between the germline ends. The germline gives CDR1 SGHTA, CDR2 FQGNSA. The CDR3 length is 14 residues.

This clonotype has at least ten counts. This chain uses TRBV2 with TRBJ2-3; 11 nucleotides match TRBD2. CDR3 size: 15 residues. CDR1 and CDR2 from the germline V gene are SNHLY and FYNNEI. Trimming at V came to 7 bases and at J to 2 bases, leaving 5 bases not matched to a gene. This CDR3 reads CASKGLAVYTDTQYF. In DNA, the CDR3 is TGTGCCAGCAAGGGACTAGCGGTTTACACAGATACGCAGTATTTT.

This clonotype was seen more than once but under ten times. CDR3 DNA sequence: TGCGCCAGCGGTCTTCGGGGGGCGAGGACTGAAGCTTTCTTT. It encodes CASGLRGARTEAFF. V usage is TRBV23-1 and J usage is TRBJ1-1; tentatively, D is TRBD1 (6 bases). TRBV23-1 is designated an ORF whose function remains uncertain. The V and J ends lost 8 bases and 5 bases respectively, with 18 bases between them. The CDR3 consists of 14 residues.

This sequence joins TRBV10-3 and TRBJ2-1, with TRBD1 as a possible D gene (6 bases). The germline CDR1 and CDR2 sequences are ENHRY and SYGVKD. CDR3 length: 14 amino acids. The V and J ends lost 4 bases and 4 bases respectively, with 11 bases between them. For the CDR3, the DNA is TGTGCCATCAGTGCGGTGACAGGTTACAATGAGCAGTTCTTC. Protein product: CAISAVTGYNEQFF.

The table lists this clonotype with many counts. The CDR3 reads CASNQGTEAFF. The CDR3 DNA follows: TGTGCCAGCAATCAGGGCACTGAAGCTTTCTTT. The gene calls are TRBV6-2 or TRBV6-3 and TRBJ1-1; a possible D gene is TRBD1 (5 bases). This CDR3 comprises 11 residues. Trimming took off 7 bases at V and 4 bases at J, with 7 bases between the two ends. The germline gives CDR1 MNHEY, CDR2 SVGEGT.

The chain has TRBV20-1 and TRBJ2-1, with 10 bases identical to TRBD2. With 0 bases clipped from V and 8 bases from J, the junction kept 10 bases outside the gene matches. CDR1 is DFQATT, CDR2 SNEGSKA, per germline (reference sequence). The CDR3 has 16 residues. The CDR3 coding sequence is TGCAGTGCTAGAGATTCTCCCGGTGGGACTAGCGATGAGCAGTTCTTC. Translating gives CSARDSPGGTSDEQFF.

This clonotype was detected many times. The chain links TRBV5-6 to TRBJ2-5, with TRBD2 identical over 9 bases. The CDR3 consists of 16 residues. J gave up 5 bases and V 2 bases, and 10 bases lay outside the gene matches. Germline-derived CDR1 and CDR2 are SGHDT and YYEEEE. CDR3 DNA: TGTGCCAGCAGCTTCCCTGGCGGGAGGGGCGCGGAGACCCAGTACTTC. Its translation: CASSFPGGRGAETQYF.

This clonotype was seen many times. V is TRBV10-3 and J is TRBJ2-7; 7 nucleotides align to TRBD2. Germline CDR1 ENHRY, CDR2 SYGVKD. The CDR3 consists of 15 residues. Trimming at V came to 3 bases and at J to 3 bases, leaving 8 bases not matched to a gene. CDR3 DNA sequence: TGTGCCATCAGTGATAGGGCTAGCGGAGACTACGAGCAGTACTTC. Residues: CAISDRASGDYEQYF.

This clonotype was found many times. The chain couples TRBV20-1 to TRBJ1-1; no definite D call. CDR1 and CDR2 from the germline V gene are DFQATT and SNEGSKA (reference sequence). Trimming took 3 bases from V and 0 from J, leaving 8 bases between them. The CDR3 is 13 amino acids. CDR3 nucleotide sequence: TGCAGTGCTAGGGCGACGGTGAACACTGAAGCTTTCTTT. Protein: CSARATVNTEAFF.

This clonotype was seen at least ten times. The chain combines TRBV6-2 or TRBV6-3 with TRBJ2-1, with no clear D. In germline, CDR1 is MNHEY, CDR2 SVGEGT. The V end was cut by 7 bases, the J end by 10 bases, with 14 bases between. There are 12 residues in the CDR3. The CDR3 region is CASKTPPVEQFF. The CDR3 DNA sequence: TGTGCCAGCAAGACCCCTCCAGTGGAGCAGTTCTTC.

This clonotype appeared once. The V gene is TRBV19, the J gene TRBJ1-2; 7 bases are shared with TRBD1. Germline-derived CDR1 and CDR2 are LNHDA and SQIVND (reference sequence). The CDR3 has 14 amino acids. V dropped 8 bases and J dropped 6; count of bases not matched to a gene: 12. DNA of the CDR3: TGTGCCAGTGCCATTATTTCCACAGGGGATGGCTACACCTTC. Its translation is CASAIISTGDGYTF.